The 15 T cell receptor beta chains below all came from one sample that was sequenced in a study of T cell responses to AZD1222 COVID-19 vaccine. The repertoire was sequenced with immunoSEQ multiplex PCR; TCRdb's copy has only in-frame clones and lacks some. The repertoire consists of about 160,000 clones, with 88% occurring once and the leading ten covering around 5.5%. The specimen was peripheral blood, collected on day 0 of AZD1222 vaccination. These TCRs come from an adult in good health.

This clone appeared once. The chain combines TRBV7-9 with TRBJ1-1, with D possibly TRBD1 on 5 matching bases. Germline CDR1 and CDR2: SEHNR and FQNEAQ (reference sequence). The CDR3 is 16 residues long. Trimming took off 5 bases at V and 1 base at J, with 17 bases between the two ends. The CDR3 sequence is CASSTEGPGPNTEAFF. DNA of the CDR3: TGTGCCAGCAGCACGGAGGGCCCGGGACCGAACACTGAAGCTTTCTTT.

At least ten counts were recorded for this clone. The chain joins TRBV5-1 to TRBJ1-3; the match to TRBD1 covers 12 bases. Germline V gene data show CDR1 as SGHRS and CDR2 as YFSETQ. This CDR3 is 18 amino acids long. J lost 2 bases, V lost 0 bases, and 6 bases had no gene match. The CDR3 protein is CASSLGDRGRMAGNTIYF. The CDR3 coding sequence is TGCGCCAGCAGCTTGGGGGACAGGGGGCGAATGGCTGGAAACACCATATATTTT.

The rearrangement uses TRBV28 and TRBJ2-5; TRBD2 is a possible D gene (6 bases). V lost 2 bases to trimming and J lost 5 bases, with 12 bases between them. This CDR3 has 14 residues. CDR1 is MDHEN and CDR2 is SYDVKM in the germline V gene. The CDR3 spells CASSLDGEAETQYF. The CDR3 DNA sequence: TGTGCCAGCAGTTTAGATGGGGAGGCGGAGACCCAGTACTTC.

The rearrangement links TRBV5-1 to TRBJ1-2, with 7 positions matching TRBD1. The CDR3 extends over 16 amino acids. The V gene's germline CDR1 is SGHRS and CDR2 YFSETQ. With 0 bases clipped from V and 2 bases from J, the junction kept 7 bases outside the gene matches. The CDR3: CASSLGGQAPNYGYTF. As DNA, the CDR3 is TGCGCCAGCAGCTTGGGCGGACAGGCGCCCAACTATGGCTACACCTTC. The entire variable domain, with the rest obtained from reference TRBV5-1 and TRBJ1-2, is as follows: KAGVTQTPRYLIKTRGQQVTLSCSPISGHRSVSWYQQTPGQGLQFLFEYFSETQRNKGNFPGRFSGRQFSNSRSEMNVSTLELGDSALYLCASSLGGQAPNYGYTFGSGTRLTVV.

The rearrangement uses TRBV3-1 (or the pseudogene TRBV3-2) and TRBJ2-5; 11 bases match TRBD2. Germline trimming cut 4 bases from V and 1 base from J; bases unmatched to any gene: 8. This CDR3 has 17 amino acids. Looked up from germline, CDR1 is LGHDT and CDR2 is YNNKEL (reference sequence). CDR3 amino acids: CASSPVIAGGTQETQYF. In DNA form, the CDR3 reads TGTGCCAGCAGCCCTGTAATAGCGGGGGGGACCCAAGAGACCCAGTACTTC.

V gene TRBV19 combines with J gene TRBJ2-5, with D possibly called TRBD1 or TRBD2 (6 bases each). The CDR3 has 14 residues. V was cut by 3 bases and J by 5 bases, with 13 bases left in between. Per germline, CDR1 LNHDA and CDR2 SQIVND (reference sequence). As DNA, the CDR3 is TGTGCCAGTAGTATTGGGGGGCGGAGGGAGACCCAGTACTTC. Residues: CASSIGGRRETQYF.

This chain joins TRBV4-3 and TRBJ2-1; TRBD2 is a possible D gene (5 bases). The CDR3 is made up of 16 amino acids. Germline V lookup: CDR1 LGHNA, CDR2 YSLEER. Deletions cut 1 base from V and 6 bases from J, with 16 bases between. The CDR3 coding sequence is TGCGCCAGCAGCCAAGGTTCAGGAGGTTTAAGCAATGAGCAGTTCTTC. Translated, it gives CASSQGSGGLSNEQFF.

The rearrangement uses TRBV4-3 and TRBJ2-1; D is uncertain. Looked up from germline, CDR1 is LGHNA and CDR2 is YSLEER. The V end lost 3 bases, the J end lost 10 bases, and 7 bases lay between the germline ends. This CDR3 has 11 amino acids. The CDR3 loop is CASSQDQEQFF. The CDR3 DNA reads TGCGCCAGCAGCCAGGACCAAGAGCAGTTCTTC.

The chain combines TRBV9 with TRBJ1-2, with unresolved D. The V gene lost 2 bases and the J gene lost 7 bases, with 12 bases spanning the gap. This CDR3 has 13 residues. The germline CDR1 and CDR2 sequences are SGDLS and YYNGEE. CDR3 amino acids: CASSVRVHLGYTF. Here the CDR3 DNA reads TGTGCCAGCAGCGTTAGGGTACATCTTGGCTACACCTTC.

The chain uses TRBV19 and TRBJ1-1; no definite D call. The CDR3 consists of 15 residues. Trimming shortened V by 1 base and J by 0 bases, and 9 bases separated the two germline ends. Germline loops: CDR1 LNHDA, CDR2 SQIVND (reference sequence). The CDR3 reads CASSIGGVMNTEAFF. The CDR3 nucleotides are TGTGCCAGTAGTATAGGGGGAGTTATGAACACTGAAGCTTTCTTT. Together with reference TRBV19 and TRBJ1-1, the CDR3 gives the full variable domain: DGGITQSPKYLFRKEGQNVTLSCEQNLNHDAMYWYRQDPGQGLRLIYYSQIVNDFQKGDIAEGYSVSREKKESFPLTVTSAQKNPTAFYLCASSIGGVMNTEAFFGQGTRLTVV.

This clone has a single count. The genes are TRBV3-1 (or the pseudogene TRBV3-2) and TRBJ2-1, with D possibly TRBD2 on 7 matching bases. Trimming left V 2 bases short and J 5 bases short, with 13 bases between. The germline V gene encodes CDR1 LGHDT and CDR2 YNNKEL (reference sequence). The CDR3 runs to 15 residues. CDR3: CASSQRGGINNEQFF. In nucleotides, the CDR3 is TGTGCCAGCAGCCAAAGGGGGGGGATTAACAATGAGCAGTTCTTC.

The chain carries TRBV30 and TRBJ1-1, with TRBD1 identical over 7 bases. Trimming removed 6 bases from V and 4 bases from J; junction bases left unmatched: 11. The CDR3 has 14 amino acids. Germline CDR1 and CDR2: GTSNPN and SVGIG (reference sequence). The CDR3 DNA follows: TGTGCCTGCGCCCGGCAGACAGGGACCACTGAAGCTTTCTTT. Translated: CACARQTGTTEAFF.

The CDR3 region is CATSRTRQGVPTNEKLFF. CDR3 DNA sequence: TGTGCCACCAGCAGAACGAGACAGGGGGTTCCAACTAATGAAAAACTGTTTTTT. This chain uses TRBV15 with TRBJ1-4, with 9 bases that match TRBD1. The CDR3 has 18 residues. CDR1 is LNHNV and CDR2 is YYDKDF in the germline V gene (reference sequence). With V trimmed by 2 bases and J by 0 bases, 7 bases remained unmatched.

The J gene is TRBJ2-3, the V gene TRBV14; perhaps TRBD2 as D (5 bases). This CDR3 spans 16 amino acids. Germline V CDR1 and CDR2: SGHDN, FVKESK. V lost 4 bases, J lost 5 bases, and 19 bases lay in between. CDR3 nucleotide sequence: TGTGCCAGCAGCCCTCGAAGACTACTGCGGGTAGATACGCAGTATTTT. This encodes CASSPRRLLRVDTQYF.

This chain uses TRBV4-3 with TRBJ1-6, with TRBD1 as a possible D gene (5 bases). Germline V gene data show CDR1 as LGHNA and CDR2 as YSLEER. This CDR3 region has 15 residues. V lost 3 bases, J lost 9 bases, and 15 bases lay in between. CDR3 sequence reads: CASSHSPGERSPLHF. The CDR3 DNA is TGCGCCAGCAGCCATTCCCCGGGGGAACGTTCACCCCTCCACTTT.